A single sample is the source of the 4 T cell receptor beta chains below, sequenced in a study of T-cell reconstitution after alpha-beta-depleted transplantation in children. The library targeted TCRbeta and was prepared with unique molecular identifiers. Via MiXCR, TCRdb re-called the PCR reads, giving one row per CDR3 protein. The sample lists 250,000 to 350,000 distinct CDR3 sequences; 9.9% were seen once. The sample consisted of PBMCs from the stem cell graft donor, taken from the stem cell graft. These receptor sequences come from a human donor who donated a stem cell graft to a child with SCID.

This clonotype was counted at least ten times. The chain's CDR3 is CASSVGRGGPYNEQFF. The CDR3 DNA follows: TGTGCCAGCAGCGTAGGAAGGGGGGGGCCCTACAATGAGCAGTTCTTC. The chain joins TRBV9 to TRBJ2-1; possible D gene TRBD2, 7 bases. CDR3 length: 16 amino acids. Germline V lookup: CDR1 SGDLS, CDR2 YYNGEE. Trimming removed 0 bases at V and 2 bases at J, with 12 bases between.

CDR3 region: CASSSTMGVTYEQYF. CDR3 DNA: TGTGCCAGCAGCTCCACTATGGGGGTAACCTACGAGCAGTACTTC. The chain uses TRBV7-9 and TRBJ2-7, with D perhaps given as TRBD1 or TRBD2 (5 bases each). V lost 4 bases and J lost 2, with 15 bases in between. Germline CDR1 and CDR2: SEHNR and FQNEAQ (reference sequence). The CDR3 length is 15 residues.

V gene TRBV5-5 combines with J gene TRBJ2-7; no clear D gene. CDR3 length: 15 residues. The V and J ends lost 4 bases and 0 bases respectively, with 14 bases between them. Germline V lookup: CDR1 SGHKS, CDR2 YYEKEE (reference sequence). CDR3 sequence reads: CASSPQGMNSYEQYF. DNA of the CDR3: TGTGCCAGCAGCCCACAAGGGATGAACTCCTACGAGCAGTACTTC.

V gene TRBV5-1 combines with J gene TRBJ1-1; 8 bases are shared with TRBD1. This CDR3 has 15 residues. The junction had 5 bases not matched to a gene; V was cut back by 3 bases and J by 1 base. The germline CDR1 and CDR2 sequences are SGHRS and YFSETQ. In DNA form, the CDR3 reads TGCGCCAGCAGCTGGACAGGGCCAAGGAACACTGAAGCTTTCTTT. It yields the protein CASSWTGPRNTEAFF.